What follows are 7 T cell receptor beta chains derived from one specimen sequenced in a study of beta chain features in type 1 diabetes. Study-wide results and limits: Moderate but significant shortening of TCRB CDR3s was recorded in all four CD4+ subsets from Type 1 diabetes patients.

These receptors have no identified antigens. Of the isolated RNA, all was reverse transcribed, and so the sequenced material was expressed TCRB transcripts. Only in-frame clones appear in the TCRdb table, and some are missing; sequencing was by immunoSEQ multiplex PCR. The sample holds under 850,000 clones, around an eighth seen once. Sequencing was carried out using naive CD4+ T cells from blood. All receptors derive from a young man with type 1 diabetes.

V gene TRBV27 combines with J gene TRBJ2-5, with unresolved D. The CDR3 spans 14 residues. V was cut by 4 bases and J by 5 bases, with 14 bases left in between. The germline V gene encodes CDR1 MNHEY and CDR2 SMNVEV (reference sequence). The CDR3 sequence: CASSSPSRRETQYF. For the CDR3, the DNA is TGTGCCAGCAGTTCCCCCTCGAGGCGCGAGACCCAGTACTTC.

This clone was seen only a few times. This same CDR3 is encoded by further DNA sequences in the sample. The chain uses TRBV5-1 and TRBJ2-1; D is possibly TRBD1 (5 bases). CDR1 and CDR2 from the germline V gene are SGHRS and YFSETQ. The CDR3 covers 13 residues. V was clipped by 1 base and J by 4 bases, with 6 bases between them. CDR3 sequence reads: CASSLTGYNEQFF. CDR3 DNA sequence: TGCGCCAGCAGCTTGACAGGTTACAATGAGCAGTTCTTC.

There are many counts of this clone. The sample contains more than one DNA sequence encoding this CDR3. This rearrangement joins TRBV7-2 to TRBJ2-7; D remains unclear. Looked up from germline, CDR1 is SGHTA and CDR2 is FQGNSA. V shed 4 bases and J shed 2 bases, with 3 bases lying between them. The CDR3 is 11 amino acids. CDR3 sequence reads: CASSSAYEQYF. The CDR3 DNA reads TGTGCCAGCAGCTCCGCCTACGAGCAGTACTTC.

In its sample, this clone was seen a few times. CDR3 amino acids: CASSTGTSSQFF. The DNA of the CDR3 is TGTGCCAGCAGCACCGGGACTTCTTCGCAGTTCTTC. This sequence joins TRBV27 and TRBJ2-1, with a tentative D call TRBD2 (6 bases). Trimming left V 6 bases short and J 12 bases short, with 15 bases between. There are 12 residues in the CDR3. The germline gives CDR1 MNHEY, CDR2 SMNVEV (reference sequence).

This rearrangement joins TRBV6-1 to TRBJ1-2; TRBD1 matches 8 bases. There are 16 residues in the CDR3. CDR1 is MNHNS, CDR2 SASEGT, per germline. Germline trimming cut 1 base from V and 4 bases from J; bases unmatched to any gene: 8. CDR3 loop: CASSEDWTGRLYGYTF. DNA for the CDR3: TGTGCCAGCAGTGAAGACTGGACAGGGAGACTCTATGGCTACACCTTC.

The chain links TRBV30 to TRBJ1-3; maybe TRBD1 (5 bases). The CDR3 runs 16 residues. Germline CDR1 and CDR2: GTSNPN and SVGIG (reference sequence). V was clipped by 3 bases and J by 0 bases, with 15 bases between them. The CDR3 loop is CAWSPPGGNSGNTIYF. The CDR3 DNA sequence: TGTGCCTGGAGCCCCCCCGGGGGTAACTCTGGAAACACCATATATTTT.

In this sample, this clone turned up a few times. V usage is TRBV5-1 and J usage is TRBJ2-4; the match to TRBD1 covers 8 bases. In germline, CDR1 is SGHRS, CDR2 YFSETQ. V was pared by 3 bases and J by 3 bases, with 8 bases of the junction left unmatched. This CDR3 comprises 16 residues. CDR3 sequence reads: CASSWGQATGKNIQYF. The CDR3 DNA reads as TGCGCCAGCAGCTGGGGACAGGCCACCGGCAAAAACATTCAGTACTTC. The full variable domain, completed using reference TRBV5-1 and TRBJ2-4, is KAGVTQTPRYLIKTRGQQVTLSCSPISGHRSVSWYQQTPGQGLQFLFEYFSETQRNKGNFPGRFSGRQFSNSRSEMNVSTLELGDSALYLCASSWGQATGKNIQYFGAGTRLSVL.